The rows below give T cell receptor beta chains drawn from one sample of a study of PD-1 blockade in classical Hodgkin lymphoma. Clones were sequenced by immunoSEQ multiplex PCR, and TCRdb holds only the in-frame ones, with some missing. The data contain over 20,000 clones, roughly 89% of them singletons. The specimen was CD4+ T cells from blood, collected at baseline. These receptors were taken from a human donor with classical Hodgkin lymphoma. CDR3s include the opening cysteine and the closing phenylalanine or tryptophan. D genes are given only for firm matches. Clone size, where shown, is once, few, many, or a class for clones that have expanded.

J gene	D gene	V gene	clone size	CDR3 protein	CDR3 DNA
TRBJ1-2	.	TRBV2	.	CASTRSDGYTF	TGTGCCAGCACAAGGTCCGATGGCTACACCTTC
TRBJ1-5	TRBD1	TRBV6-1	.	CASREDRGDRQPQHF	TGTGCCAGCAGAGAGGACAGGGGGGACAGACAGCCCCAGCATTTT
TRBJ1-2	.	TRBV11-1	.	CASSPGYGWGYTF	TGTGCCAGCAGCCCGGGATATGGATGGGGCTACACCTTC
TRBJ1-2	.	TRBV7-9	.	CASSLVGTYGYTF	TGTGCCAGCAGCTTAGTCGGGACCTATGGCTACACCTTC
TRBJ1-2	TRBD1	TRBV19	.	CASSIDPGQGRGYTF	TGTGCCAGTAGTATCGACCCCGGACAGGGGCGCGGCTACACCTTC
TRBJ1-5	.	TRBV6-1	.	CASSDMLDQPQHF	TGTGCCAGCAGCGACATGCTTGATCAGCCCCAGCATTTT
TRBJ2-2	TRBD1	TRBV10-3	.	CAISHGQGANTGELFF	TGTGCCATCAGTCACGGACAGGGGGCGAACACCGGGGAGCTGTTTTTT
TRBJ1-2	TRBD1	TRBV5-4	.	CASSSASDRGYGYTF	TGTGCCAGCAGCTCCGCCTCGGACAGGGGCTATGGCTACACCTTC
TRBJ1-6	TRBD1	TRBV2	.	CASKGNRGLNSPLHF	TGTGCCAGCAAGGGGAACAGGGGGCTGAATTCACCCCTCCACTTT
TRBJ2-7	.	TRBV5-1	.	CASSLGSLSLSYEQYF	TGCGCCAGCAGCTTGGGGTCCCTGAGCCTCTCCTACGAGCAGTACTTC
TRBJ1-1	TRBD1	TRBV7-8	once	CASSLGDRKAFF	TGTGCCAGCAGTCTAGGGGACAGAAAAGCTTTCTTT
TRBJ2-3	.	TRBV7-7	.	CASSLIGGESDTQYF	TGTGCTAGCAGCTTAATCGGGGGAGAGTCAGATACGCAGTATTTT
TRBJ1-2	.	TRBV2	.	CASSEAFLGGYTF	TGTGCCAGCAGTGAAGCCTTTTTGGGGGGCTACACCTTC
TRBJ1-6	.	TRBV6-5	.	CASSYRGNSPLHF	TGTGCCAGCAGTTACAGGGGTAATTCACCCCTCCACTTT
TRBJ2-7	.	TRBV19	.	CASSDGAGPYEQYF	TGTGCCAGTAGTGATGGGGCAGGGCCCTACGAGCAGTACTTC